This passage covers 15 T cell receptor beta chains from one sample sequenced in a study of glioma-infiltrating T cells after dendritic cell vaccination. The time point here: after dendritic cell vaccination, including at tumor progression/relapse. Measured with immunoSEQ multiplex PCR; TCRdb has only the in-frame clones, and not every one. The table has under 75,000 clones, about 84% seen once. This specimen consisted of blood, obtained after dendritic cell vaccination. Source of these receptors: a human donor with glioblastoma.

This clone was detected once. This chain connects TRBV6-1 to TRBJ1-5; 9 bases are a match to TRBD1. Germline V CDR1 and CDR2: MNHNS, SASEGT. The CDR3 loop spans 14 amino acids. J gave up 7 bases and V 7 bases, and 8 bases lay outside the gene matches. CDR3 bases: TGTGCCAGCACCGGGACAGGGAATGTACAGCCCCAGCATTTT. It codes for CASTGTGNVQPQHF.

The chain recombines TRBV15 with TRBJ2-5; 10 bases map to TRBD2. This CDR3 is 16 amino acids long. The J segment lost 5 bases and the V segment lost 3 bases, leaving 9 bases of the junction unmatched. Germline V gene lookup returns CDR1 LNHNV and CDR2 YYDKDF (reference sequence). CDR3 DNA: TGTGCCACCAGCAGCGGCGTCAGTAGCGGGGGGGAGACCCAGTACTTC. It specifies CATSSGVSSGGETQYF.

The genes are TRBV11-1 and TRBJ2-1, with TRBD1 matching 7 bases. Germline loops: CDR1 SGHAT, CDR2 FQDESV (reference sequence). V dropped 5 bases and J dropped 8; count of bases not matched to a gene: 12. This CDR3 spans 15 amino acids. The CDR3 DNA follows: TGTGCCAGCAGCCCGCCGGGACAGTCGTTCCATGAGCAGTTCTTC. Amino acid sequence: CASSPPGQSFHEQFF.

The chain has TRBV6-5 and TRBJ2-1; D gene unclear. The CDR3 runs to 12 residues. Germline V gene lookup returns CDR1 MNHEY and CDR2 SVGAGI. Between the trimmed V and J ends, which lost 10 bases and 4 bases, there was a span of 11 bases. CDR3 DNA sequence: TGTGCCACCGGAGTCCTTTACAATGAGCAGTTCTTC. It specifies CATGVLYNEQFF.

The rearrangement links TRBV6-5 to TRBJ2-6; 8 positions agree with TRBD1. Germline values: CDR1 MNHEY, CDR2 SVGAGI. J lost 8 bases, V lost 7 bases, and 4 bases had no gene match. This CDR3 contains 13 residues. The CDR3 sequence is CASKTGAPNVLTF. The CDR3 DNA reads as TGTGCCAGCAAGACAGGGGCTCCCAACGTCCTGACTTTC.

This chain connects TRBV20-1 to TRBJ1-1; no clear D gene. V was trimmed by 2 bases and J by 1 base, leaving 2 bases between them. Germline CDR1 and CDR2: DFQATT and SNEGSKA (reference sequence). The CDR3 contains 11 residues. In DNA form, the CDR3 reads TGCAGTGCTAGACAGAACACTGAAGCTTTCTTT. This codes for CSARQNTEAFF.

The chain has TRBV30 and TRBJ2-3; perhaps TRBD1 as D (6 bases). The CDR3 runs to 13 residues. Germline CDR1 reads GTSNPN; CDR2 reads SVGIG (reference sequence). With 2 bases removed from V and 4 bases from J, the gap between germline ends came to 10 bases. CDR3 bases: TGTGCCTGGAGTCGGCAGGGGCCAGATACGCAGTATTTT. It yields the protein CAWSRQGPDTQYF.

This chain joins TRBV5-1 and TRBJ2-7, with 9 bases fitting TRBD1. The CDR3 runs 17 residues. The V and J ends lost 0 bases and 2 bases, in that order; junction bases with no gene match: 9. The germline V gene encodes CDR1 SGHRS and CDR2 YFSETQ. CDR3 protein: CASSLAPDRGFAYEQYF. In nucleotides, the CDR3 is TGCGCCAGCAGCTTGGCCCCGGACAGGGGTTTCGCCTACGAGCAGTACTTC.

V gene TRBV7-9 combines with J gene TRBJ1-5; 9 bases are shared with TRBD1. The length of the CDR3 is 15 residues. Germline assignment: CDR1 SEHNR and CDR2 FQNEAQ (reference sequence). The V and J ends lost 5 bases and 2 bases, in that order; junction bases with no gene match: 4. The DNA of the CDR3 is TGTGCCAGCAGCCCACAGGGGGCGGGCAATCAGCCCCAGCATTTT. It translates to CASSPQGAGNQPQHF.

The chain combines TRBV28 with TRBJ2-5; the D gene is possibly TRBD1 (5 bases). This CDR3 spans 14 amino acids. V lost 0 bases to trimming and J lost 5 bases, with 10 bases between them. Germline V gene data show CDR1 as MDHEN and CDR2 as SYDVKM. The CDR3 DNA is TGTGCCAGCAGTTTATGGGCAGGGTCGGAGACCCAGTACTTC. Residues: CASSLWAGSETQYF.

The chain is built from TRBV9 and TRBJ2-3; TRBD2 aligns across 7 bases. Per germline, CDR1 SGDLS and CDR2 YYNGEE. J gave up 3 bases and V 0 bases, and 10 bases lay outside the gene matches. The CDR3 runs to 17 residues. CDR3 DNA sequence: TGTGCCAGCAGCGTAGAAAGGGAGCGGGGAGGGACAGATACGCAGTATTTT. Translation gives CASSVERERGGTDTQYF.

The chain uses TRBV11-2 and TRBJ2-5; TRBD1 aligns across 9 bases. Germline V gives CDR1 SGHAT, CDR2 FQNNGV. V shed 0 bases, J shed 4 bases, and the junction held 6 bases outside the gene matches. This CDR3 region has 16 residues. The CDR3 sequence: CASSLDGDRERETQYF. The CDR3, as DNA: TGTGCCAGCAGCTTAGACGGGGACAGGGAGAGAGAGACCCAGTACTTC. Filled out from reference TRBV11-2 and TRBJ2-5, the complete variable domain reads EAGVAQSPRYKIIEKRQSVAFWCNPISGHATLYWYQQILGQGPKLLIQFQNNGVVDDSQLPKDRFSAERLKGVDSTLKIQPAKLEDSAVYLCASSLDGDRERETQYFGPGTRLLVL.

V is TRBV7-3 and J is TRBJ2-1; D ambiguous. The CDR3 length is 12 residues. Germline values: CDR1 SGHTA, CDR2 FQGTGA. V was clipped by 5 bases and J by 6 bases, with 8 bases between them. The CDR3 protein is CASSETLNEQFF. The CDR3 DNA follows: TGTGCCAGCAGCGAGACACTCAATGAGCAGTTCTTC.

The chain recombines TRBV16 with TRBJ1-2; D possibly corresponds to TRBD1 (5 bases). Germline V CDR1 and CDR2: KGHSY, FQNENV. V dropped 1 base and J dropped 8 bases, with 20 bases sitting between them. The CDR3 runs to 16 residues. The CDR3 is CASSQFSTGTTGGYTF. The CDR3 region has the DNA TGTGCCAGCAGCCAATTTTCCACAGGAACGACTGGAGGCTACACCTTC.

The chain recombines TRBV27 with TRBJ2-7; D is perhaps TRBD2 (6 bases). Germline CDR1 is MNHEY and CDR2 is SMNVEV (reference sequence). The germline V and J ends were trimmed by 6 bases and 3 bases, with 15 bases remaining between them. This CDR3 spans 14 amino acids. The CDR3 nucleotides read TGTGCCAGCAGCCGGGATTTGGGGGGCTACGAGCAGTACTTC. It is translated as CASSRDLGGYEQYF.